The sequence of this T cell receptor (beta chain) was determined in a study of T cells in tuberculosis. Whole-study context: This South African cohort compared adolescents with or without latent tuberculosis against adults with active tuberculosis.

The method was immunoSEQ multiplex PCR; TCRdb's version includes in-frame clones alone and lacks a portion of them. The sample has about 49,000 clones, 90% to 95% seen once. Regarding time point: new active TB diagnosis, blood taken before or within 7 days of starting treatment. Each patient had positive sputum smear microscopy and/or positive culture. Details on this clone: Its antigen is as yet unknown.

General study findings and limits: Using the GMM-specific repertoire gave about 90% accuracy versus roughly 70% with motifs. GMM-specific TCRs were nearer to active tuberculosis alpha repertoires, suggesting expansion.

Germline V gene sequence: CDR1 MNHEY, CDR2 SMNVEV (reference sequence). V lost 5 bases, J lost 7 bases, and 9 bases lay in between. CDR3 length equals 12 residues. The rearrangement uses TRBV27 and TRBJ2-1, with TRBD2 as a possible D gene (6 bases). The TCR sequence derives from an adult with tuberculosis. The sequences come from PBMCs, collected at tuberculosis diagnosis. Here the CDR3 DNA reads TGTGCCAGCAGTCGGGAGCGGAATGAGCAGTTCTTC. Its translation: CASSRERNEQFF.